A selection of T cell receptor beta chains follows, all from one sample in a study of chronic HIV infection and antiretroviral therapy. Via MiXCR, TCRdb re-called the 5' RACE reads, giving one row per CDR3 protein. The data show more than 30,000 distinct CDR3 sequences, with 7.5% to 10% seen just once and roughly 2.4% held by the top ten. Sequencing used peripheral blood. These receptors all come from an adult who had HIV and had not received antiretroviral therapy, or was an uninfected healthy control (not recorded which). The CDR3 runs from the conserved cysteine through the conserved F or W. D genes are given only for firm matches. A row's size may be missing; if present it is once, few, many or a size class.

D gene,CDR3 length,V gene,J gene,clone size,CDR3 DNA,CDR3 protein
TRBD2,16,TRBV7-8,TRBJ2-1,.,TGTGCCAGCAGCTTAGACGGAGCGGGGGGCTACAATGAGCAGTTCTTC,CASSLDGAGGYNEQFF
TRBD1,15,TRBV5-1,TRBJ2-7,.,TGCGCCAGCAGCATAAGGACAGGGGGAACATACGAGCAGTACTTC,CASSIRTGGTYEQYF
TRBD2,16,TRBV7-9,TRBJ2-7,.,TGTGCCAGCAGCACTTGGACTAGCGGGCTATCCTACGAGCAGTACTTC,CASSTWTSGLSYEQYF
TRBD1,13,TRBV2,TRBJ2-5,few,TGTGCCTCCGATGGGACAGGGCAAGAGACCCAGTACTTC,CASDGTGQETQYF
TRBD2,14,TRBV7-2,TRBJ2-3,many,TGTGCCAGCAGCTTCAGCGGGAGACCAGATACGCAGTATTTT,CASSFSGRPDTQYF
.,11,TRBV7-2,TRBJ2-5,many,TGTGCCAGCAGCTTTACGGAGACCCAGTACTTC,CASSFTETQYF
TRBD1,12,TRBV6-6,TRBJ1-1,.,TGTGCCAGCAGTTACACAGGGGGTGAAGCTTTCTTT,CASSYTGGEAFF
TRBD1,14,TRBV7-7,TRBJ2-7,many,TGTGCCAGCAGCTTAGGTGACAGGGAGCCTGAGCAGTACTTC,CASSLGDREPEQYF
.,16,TRBV11-2,TRBJ2-4,few,TGTGCCAGCAGCTCTCCGGACGGCCTAGCCAAAAACATTCAGTACTTC,CASSSPDGLAKNIQYF
TRBD1,15,TRBV29-1,TRBJ2-1,.,TGCAGCGTTGATAAGTGGGACAGAGCTATCGCTGAGCAGTTCTTC,CSVDKWDRAIAEQFF
.,13,TRBV2,TRBJ2-7,many,TGTGCCAGCAGTGCCCGCAAGCTTTACGAGCAGTACTTC,CASSARKLYEQYF
.,13,TRBV4-3,TRBJ2-5,few,TGCGCCAGCAGCCAAGACAGCCAAGAGACCCAGTACTTC,CASSQDSQETQYF
TRBD1,14,TRBV30,TRBJ1-2,few,TGTGCCTGGAGTGTACGGTCGGACAGGGGCGGCTACACCTTC,CAWSVRSDRGGYTF
TRBD2,15,TRBV18,TRBJ2-3,few,TGTGCCAGCTCACCAGGACTAGCGGTCACAGATACGCAGTATTTT,CASSPGLAVTDTQYF
.,13,TRBV12-3/TRBV12-4,TRBJ2-7,many,TGTGCCAGCGGTCAAAGGGGCTTGGACGAGCAGTACTTC,CASGQRGLDEQYF
TRBD2,17,TRBV4-1,TRBJ2-7,.,TGCGCCAGCAGCCAAGAGGCGGGAGCCCCAAACCCCTACGAGCAGTACTTC,CASSQEAGAPNPYEQYF
.,16,TRBV6-2/TRBV6-3,TRBJ1-6,many,TGTGCCAGCACCCACGGGGAGGCCGGGAAAAATTCACCCCTCCACTTT,CASTHGEAGKNSPLHF
.,16,TRBV20-1,TRBJ1-1,many,TGCAGTGCTAGAGTTAATCACAGGGCCGGGAGAGCTGAAGCTTTCTTT,CSARVNHRAGRAEAFF
.,16,TRBV27,TRBJ2-7,.,TGTGCCAGCAGTTTAGGAAGCAGTGCTGTTCCCTACGAGCAGTACTTC,CASSLGSSAVPYEQYF
.,13,TRBV7-9,TRBJ1-1,many,TGTGCCAGCAGCCGGGTAGAGGCCACTGAAGCTTTCTTT,CASSRVEATEAFF
.,14,TRBV29-1,TRBJ2-7,few,TGCAGCGTTGAAGGGGTCTCCGGGCCTAGAGAGCAGTACTTC,CSVEGVSGPREQYF
TRBD1,13,TRBV12-3/TRBV12-4,TRBJ2-7,many,TGTGCCAGCAGCTGGACAGGGGAGAACGAGCAGTACTTC,CASSWTGENEQYF
TRBD1,15,TRBV4-3,TRBJ2-4,many,TGCGCCAGCAGCCAATCTGACAGGGTAGGAAACATTCAGTACTTC,CASSQSDRVGNIQYF
.,18,TRBV4-1,TRBJ1-2,many,TGCGCCAGCAGCCAAGATCCGAGTGGGGGGCTCCCCCACTATGGCTACACCTTC,CASSQDPSGGLPHYGYTF
TRBD1,14,TRBV20-1,TRBJ2-7,many,TGCAGTGCTAATACGGGACAGGAGCCTTACGAGCAGTACTTC,CSANTGQEPYEQYF
.,14,TRBV7-3,TRBJ1-1,many,TGTGCCAGCAGCGGACGTGGGAGGAACACTGAAGCTTTCTTT,CASSGRGRNTEAFF
.,14,TRBV4-2,TRBJ2-1,many,TGTGCCAGCAGCCAAGATGAAGCTAGCGTTGAGCAGTTCTTC,CASSQDEASVEQFF
.,12,TRBV5-1,TRBJ2-5,few,TGCGCCAGCAGCTTCGACAGAGAGACCCAGTACTTC,CASSFDRETQYF
.,14,TRBV27,TRBJ2-1,many,TGTGCCAGCAGTACTCCGGGCCCTCTCAATGAGCAGTTCTTC,CASSTPGPLNEQFF